This T cell receptor (beta chain) is from a study of blood T cell repertoires in COVID-19 (dated by TCRdb to the early 2020s). About the investigation overall: Collaborator samples came from the United States, Italy and Spain and covered acute and convalescent phases of COVID-19. A de-identified subject ID, COVID-19 status, age in years and sex were almost always included in the sample metadata. Samples were obtained from the ongoing ImmuneRACE study (first 160 participants) and from 950 to 1,500 subjects provided by 6 global collaborators. The dataset comprised deeply sampled blood TCRbeta repertoires from subjects exposed to, actively infected with, or recovered from COVID-19. Where available, HLA class I and class II types were taken from metadata supplied by the sample provider and were not determined by assay-based typing. The material from the prospective study consisted of cDNA or gDNA derived from T cells, B-cell-depleted T cells, or PBMCs. The repertoires were released in a freely available public database intended as a resource for research on the immune response to SARS-CoV-2. The investigation overall reported the following: How much clinical and demographic metadata was included differed by source and by participant, and the metadata was provided uncurated.

TCRbeta CDR3 regions were amplified from genomic DNA by means of the immunoSEQ Assay, a bias-controlled multiplex PCR. The authors processed their data as follows. The number of nucleated cells in each sample was estimated by amplification of reference gene primers within the assay. Sequence reads were collapsed and filtered to measure the absolute abundance of every unique TCRbeta CDR3 rearrangement. For each sample, productive Simpson clonality was calculated as the square root of Simpson's diversity index across productive rearrangements. TCRdb limited this immuneACCESS table to in-frame rearrangements with V and J called. A share of clones is missing; checked studies link under half to unresolved V genes, and the rest is unexplained. That table furnishes V, J and clone size, whereas the DNA furnished D and trimming. Counted in this sample were fewer than 400,000 clones; about 85% of them appeared once. The ten largest account for 3% to 4% of the sample.

Each collaborating institution followed its own protocols to collect whole blood in K2EDTA tubes. For TCRbeta analysis, collaborators shipped samples in one of three forms: frozen whole blood, isolated PBMCs, or DNA extracted from either of those sample types. This clone has only a few counts. Its recognized antigen is unknown. Base qualities are missing; no much larger clone stands one base away. The germline V and J ends show losses of 3 bases and 3 bases respectively, and no gene match explains 15 bases of the junction. The germline V gene encodes CDR1 MDHEN and CDR2 SYDVKM. Counted from cysteine to phenylalanine, this CDR3 has 18 amino acids. The entry retains the CDR3 DNA only, 54 bases that are in frame from base 1.

The clonotype was recovered from a young woman with acute or convalescent COVID-19. Sequenced sample: peripheral blood. The sequence joins TRBV28 to TRBJ1-1; a stretch of 8 junction bases matches TRBD1. The encoded CDR3 is CASSLALGAGGLYTEAFF. Here is the DNA: TGTGCCAGCAGTTTGGCTCTGGGGGCAGGGGGCTTATACACTGAAGCTTTCTTT.